The 7 T cell receptor delta chains presented below share a single source sample, sequenced in a study of gamma-delta T cells after stem cell transplantation. TCRdb re-called the RT-PCR reads through CATT. The sample holds several thousand delta-chain clones; roughly 2% are singletons and the top ten take over 9.5%. Input material: gamma-delta T cells. The receptors originated from a human donor. It is not recorded whose cells these are; they may come from a transplant donor.

This clone qualifies as large. One junction end disagrees with the germline gene, perhaps due to a read error. This chain links TRDV2 with TRDJ1; 10 bases line up with TRDD3. There are 14 residues in the CDR3. From germline, CDR1 is GEAIGNYY and CDR2 EKD. The CDR3 is CACDTVGDTAKLIF. CDR3 coding DNA: TGTGCCTGTGACACGGTGGGGGATACCGCTAAACTCATCTTT.

This clone is medium-sized. V is TRDV2 and J is TRDJ1; 10 bases map to TRDD3. This CDR3 is 15 amino acids long. Germline CDR1 is GEAIGNYY and CDR2 is EKD. Trimming cost V 3 bases and J 2 bases; bases outside gene matches: 5. The CDR3, as DNA: TGTGCCTGTGACCAATTACTGGGGGATACCGATAAACTCATCTTT. Encoded protein: CACDQLLGDTDKLIF.

Only a few counts were recorded for this clone. Given a far larger clone just one base away, this is likely a sequencing read error. This rearrangement joins TRDV2 to TRDJ1, with D hard to call. The CDR3 runs to 15 residues. Germline CDR1 GEAIGNYY, CDR2 EKD. The CDR3 sequence is CACDTVGTYTDKPIF. For the CDR3, the DNA is TGTGCCTGTGACACCGTAGGGACATACACCGATAAACCCATCTTT.

Remarks on this clone: A single base separates this from a much larger clone, so it may be a read error. The chain employs TRDV2 and TRDJ1; 9 bases map to TRDD3. Germline assignment: CDR1 GEAIGNYY and CDR2 EKD. This CDR3 has 16 amino acids. V shed 0 bases, J shed 0 bases, and the junction held 4 bases outside the gene matches. In nucleotides, the CDR3 is TGTGCCTGTGACACCTTACTGGGGGAACACACCGATAAACTCATCTTT. It codes for CACDTLLGEHTDKLIF.

By share, this clone ranks as medium-sized. The rearrangement links TRDV2 to TRDJ1; 8 bases are a match to TRDD3. The V gene's germline CDR1 is GEAIGNYY and CDR2 EKD. Losses at the gene ends were 1 base for V and 2 bases for J; bases not matched to a gene: 14. This CDR3 has 18 amino acids. CDR3 DNA sequence: TGTGCCTGTGACACTGCTCAGAGAGGGGGGATATTAACCGATAAACTCATCTTT. Translation gives CACDTAQRGGILTDKLIF.

A few counts support this clone. A much larger clone differs by one base, so this may be a read error. The same CDR3 is also encoded by other DNA sequences in this sample. The chain employs TRDV2 and TRDJ1; 13 bases are a match to TRDD3. Germline V gene sequence: CDR1 GEAIGNYY, CDR2 EKD. The CDR3 loop spans 22 amino acids. The CDR3 is CACDTLRTGGYGGIEYTDKLIF. CDR3 coding DNA: TGTGCCTGTGACACTCTCCGTACTGGGGGATACGGGGGGATTGAGTACACCGATAAGCTCATCTTT.

With respect to this clone: The TCRdb protein comes from a much larger clone and disagrees with this DNA's translation at residue 3, likely due to a read error; the protein given here is derived from the DNA. The chain uses TRDV2 and TRDJ1; 7 nucleotides line up with TRDD3. Germline lookup yields CDR1 GEAIGNYY and CDR2 EKD. This CDR3 is 13 amino acids long. The CDR3 reads CARDYWGYDKLIF. The CDR3 coding sequence is TGTGCCCGTGATTACTGGGGATACGATAAACTCATCTTT.